The clone carrying this T cell receptor (beta chain) was found many times. Its antigen is not identified. The data originate from a study of T cells in Graves' hyperthyroidism and ophthalmopathy. Study-level results: Within blood appeared most thyroid clonotypes that had expanded above 0.001.

From RNA transcripts, TCR beta CDR3 regions were amplified. When the TCR CDR3 underwent first-round RT-PCR, the HTBI primer set was used. From the multiplex PCR reads, TCRdb called clonotypes with MiXCR, one entry per CDR3 protein. The sample shows hundreds of thousands of distinct CDR3 sequences, 25% of them seen only once. The CDR3 sequence is 13 residues long. CDR1 is SNHLY and CDR2 is FYNNEI in the germline V gene. V gave up 4 bases and J gave up 1 base, with 7 bases separating them. The rearrangement uses TRBV2 and TRBJ1-1; no reliable D call. Material for sequencing was blood. This TCR was sampled from a man aged 50-59 years with Graves' hyperthyroidism. The CDR3 reads CASSAEKNTEAFF. The CDR3 bases are TGTGCCAGCAGTGCAGAGAAGAACACTGAAGCTTTCTTT.